The 15 T cell receptor beta chains listed next were all sequenced from one sample in a study of regulatory T cells in long-lasting Graves disease. Time point meaning: newly diagnosed GD, antithyroid drugs for less than 3 months. There was RNA extracted from PBMCs, and the TCR library was made from it. The TCR beta library used iRepertoire HTBI primers with Arm-PCR amplification of CDR3. TCRdb ran MiXCR on the multiplex PCR reads and lists one entry per CDR3 protein. The sample lists some 410,000 distinct CDR3 sequences, roughly 17% occurring once. A further study also used this sample, focusing on T cells in Graves' hyperthyroidism and ophthalmopathy.

Sequenced here: peripheral blood mononuclear cells (PBMCs), sampled at new diagnosis, from a patient treated with antithyroid drugs. The receptor source for this set is a woman aged 25 to 39 with Graves disease.

The genes are TRBV12-3 or TRBV12-4 and TRBJ2-1; possible D gene TRBD2, 5 bases. V lost 4 bases and J 8 bases, leaving 12 bases between the germline ends. The CDR3 is made up of 13 amino acids. The DNA of the CDR3 is TGTGCCAGCAGTTCTTTCGGGATCGATGAGCAGTTCTTC. Encoded protein: CASSSFGIDEQFF.

This clonotype was detected only a few times. V gene TRBV7-2 combines with J gene TRBJ2-2; 14 nucleotides match TRBD2. J was trimmed by 6 bases and V by 6 bases; bases with no gene match: 6. The CDR3 length is 16 residues. In germline, CDR1 is SGHTA, CDR2 FQGNSA. The CDR3 region is CASRVPGLAGAGELFF. The DNA of the CDR3 is TGTGCCAGCAGAGTCCCGGGACTAGCGGGAGCCGGGGAGCTGTTTTTT.

This clonotype was counted many times. The chain has TRBV12-3 or TRBV12-4 and TRBJ1-5; maybe TRBD1 (5 bases). The V gene lost 4 bases and the J gene lost 1 base, with 11 bases spanning the gap. The CDR3 extends over 15 amino acids. CDR3 residues: CASSWGRRSNQPQHF. The CDR3 bases are TGTGCCAGCAGTTGGGGACGAAGGAGCAATCAGCCCCAGCATTTT.

This clonotype occurred many times. The CDR3 DNA follows: TGTGCCATCAGTGATATGGGTAGAGGGAACATTCAGTACTTC. Translated: CAISDMGRGNIQYF. The rearrangement uses TRBV10-3 and TRBJ2-4; D may be TRBD2 (5 bases). The CDR3 consists of 14 residues. Germline V lookup: CDR1 ENHRY, CDR2 SYGVKD. Deletions cut 3 bases from V and 7 bases from J, with 13 bases between.

This clonotype was observed a few times. The chain recombines TRBV4-3 with TRBJ2-3; tentatively, D is TRBD1 (5 bases). Trimming left V 6 bases short and J 5 bases short, with 15 bases between. This CDR3 has 14 amino acids. The V gene's germline CDR1 is LGHNA and CDR2 YSLEER. The CDR3 bases are TGCGCCAGCAGTGGGCAGGGCCGAGGAGATACGCAGTATTTT. This translates into CASSGQGRGDTQYF.

DNA of the CDR3: TGTGCCAGCAGCGTAGGCAGCTACCCGGACTATGGCTACACCTTC. Translation gives CASSVGSYPDYGYTF. V gene TRBV9 combines with J gene TRBJ1-2; no clear D gene. The germline V and J ends were trimmed by 0 bases and 3 bases, with 12 bases remaining between them. From germline, CDR1 is SGDLS and CDR2 YYNGEE. There are 15 residues in the CDR3.

In its sample, this clonotype was seen a few times. The rearrangement links TRBV25-1 to TRBJ2-3; D may match TRBD1 or TRBD2 (6 bases each). Trimming stripped 5 bases from V and 2 bases from J, with 17 bases between. The CDR3 has 16 residues. Germline-derived CDR1 and CDR2 are MGHDK and SYGVNS. The CDR3 region has the DNA TGTGCCAGCAGTTCTTACGGGGGACACCTCACAGATACGCAGTATTTT. The encoded protein is CASSSYGGHLTDTQYF.

On this clonotype: A read error may explain this, as a much larger clone is one base away. This rearrangement joins TRBV11-2 to TRBJ2-5; TRBD1 or TRBD2 may be the D gene (5 bases each). The CDR3 extends over 14 amino acids. Germline V lookup: CDR1 SGHAT, CDR2 FQNNGV. The CDR3 nucleotides are TGTGCCAGCAGCTTCGGGACCAGGCATGGGACCCGGTACTTC. Amino acids: CASSFGTRHGTRYF.

A remark on this clonotype: Since a much larger clone is just one base distant, this may be a read error. The chain joins TRBV12-3 or TRBV12-4 to TRBJ2-7; D assignment may be TRBD1 or TRBD2 (5 bases each). The CDR3 length is 13 residues. V shed 6 bases and J shed 4 bases, with 13 bases lying between them. CDR3 nucleotide sequence: TGTGCCAGCAGGACCGGGGCAAAGTACGAGCAGTACTTC. It encodes CASRTGAKYEQYF.

This clonotype was seen repeatedly, ten times or more. This chain uses TRBV5-1 with TRBJ2-1; 9 positions match TRBD2. This CDR3 has 17 amino acids. V shed 0 bases, J shed 3 bases, and the junction held 7 bases outside the gene matches. Per the germline V gene, CDR1 is SGHRS and CDR2 is YFSETQ. CDR3 in amino acids: CASSLAVAGANYNEQFF. The CDR3, as DNA: TGCGCCAGCAGCTTGGCAGTAGCGGGAGCTAACTACAATGAGCAGTTCTTC.

This clonotype was detected only a few times. CDR3 DNA sequence: TGTGCCAGTACAGGGGGCCCCCGGGACGGTCTAAACATTCAGTACTTC. As protein: CASTGGPRDGLNIQYF. The chain is built from TRBV2 and TRBJ2-4; TRBD1 matches at 9 bases. The CDR3 covers 16 residues. Germline trimming cut 9 bases from V and 6 bases from J; bases unmatched to any gene: 15. Germline CDR1 and CDR2: SNHLY and FYNNEI.

This clonotype has ten or more counts. The chain's CDR3 is CSAEITGVEQFF. The CDR3 DNA reads TGCAGTGCTGAGATAACCGGGGTTGAGCAGTTCTTC. The chain is built from TRBV20-1 and TRBJ2-1; TRBD2 might be the D (5 bases). CDR1 and CDR2 (germline): DFQATT, SNEGSKA (reference sequence). The CDR3 has 12 amino acids. Trimming stripped 5 bases from V and 9 bases from J, with 14 bases between.

This clonotype was recorded a few times. The junction and the germline gene differ at one end; a read error may be behind it. The chain has TRBV5-6 and TRBJ1-3, with no clear D. The CDR3 is 14 amino acids. CDR1 and CDR2 from the germline V gene are SGHDT and YYEEEE. CDR3 amino acids: CASSPTETGNAIYF. The CDR3 nucleotides are TGTGCCAGCAGCCCCACAGAGACTGGAAACGCCATATATTTT.

The sample holds many counts of this clonotype. One end of the junction is discordant with germline, which a read error may explain. The chain carries TRBV11-2 and TRBJ2-2; 14 positions match TRBD2. Germline CDR1 reads SGHAT; CDR2 reads FQNNGV. The CDR3 covers 20 residues. The CDR3 DNA is TGTGCCAGCAGCCTAGAGGCCGGGACTAGCGGGAGTACGGACACCGGGGAGCTGTTTTTT. This encodes CASSLEAGTSGSTDTGELFF.

At least ten counts were recorded for this clonotype. CDR3 bases: TGCGCCAGCAGCCTTACGGGACAGTACAATGAGCAGTTCTTC. Protein sequence: CASSLTGQYNEQFF. The chain uses TRBV5-1 and TRBJ2-1; the match to TRBD1 covers 7 bases. There are 14 residues in the CDR3. The V gene's germline CDR1 is SGHRS and CDR2 YFSETQ. The junction had 5 bases not matched to a gene; V was cut back by 4 bases and J by 4 bases.